What follows describes a single TCR beta chain. Its antigen is unknown. J was trimmed by 4 bases and V by 0 bases; bases with no gene match: 4. Germline V CDR1 and CDR2: MNHEY, SMNVEV (reference sequence). The CDR3 has 16 amino acids. This sample stems from a study of shared clonotypes between healthy human individuals. Study background: CD4 naive and CD4 memory each took three plates per donor, while CD8 naive took two and CD8 memory one.

The test was conducted at deep level. The repertoire was sequenced with immunoSEQ multiplex PCR; TCRdb's copy has only in-frame clones and lacks some. The data show 2 million to 2.5 million clones, approximately 95% seen once. Findings and caveats of the study: Limited genetic and exposure-history diversity came from having few donors.

The sequenced sample consisted of naive CD4+ T cells sorted from blood. Subset in this sample: CD45RA+ positively selected. The chain uses TRBV27 and TRBJ2-1; 9 nucleotides align to TRBD2. The clonotype comes from a man in his late teens or twenties in good health. CDR3: CASSLSVTSGYNEQFF. As DNA, the CDR3 is TGTGCCAGCAGTTTATCCGTGACTAGCGGATACAATGAGCAGTTCTTC.